The rows below give T cell receptor beta chains drawn from one sample of a study of graft-versus-host responses after intestinal transplantation. These receptors are not linked to any known antigen. The protocol was immunoSEQ multiplex PCR, while the TCRdb copy is restricted to in-frame clones and leaves out a portion. The table has 85,000 to 90,000 clones, roughly 92% seen once. This material consisted of unstimulated CD4+ T cells sorted from spleen or lymph node cells, taken before intestinal transplant. Receptors originate from a human donor who received an intestinal transplant. Each CDR3 is given with its conserved first and last residue. Each record gives: clone size, V gene, D gene, J gene, CDR3 DNA, CDR3 protein. The D gene is left open where the match is weak. Not all rows give a size; the values are once, few, many and, for expanded clones, a class.

NA	TRBV6-6	TRBD2	TRBJ2-1	TGTGCCAGCAGTTTCCCGACTAGCGGGAGAACTAATGAGCAGTTCTTC	CASSFPTSGRTNEQFF
NA	TRBV10-3	NA	TRBJ2-7	TGTGCCATCAGTGAGGGAGGCTTTTCCTACGAGCAGTACTTC	CAISEGGFSYEQYF
once	TRBV10-3	TRBD1	TRBJ2-6	TGTGCCATCAGTGACCCCCAACGACAGGGCCTCCTCTCTGGGGCCAACGTCCTGACTTTC	CAISDPQRQGLLSGANVLTF
NA	TRBV19	NA	TRBJ1-4	TGTGCCAGTAGTATAGGAGGCAGCCAGAATGAAAAACTGTTTTTT	CASSIGGSQNEKLFF
NA	TRBV28	TRBD1	TRBJ1-5	TGTGCCAGCAGACAGGGGGATCTCTATAGCAATCAGCCCCAGCATTTT	CASRQGDLYSNQPQHF
NA	TRBV6-5	TRBD2	TRBJ2-5	TGTGCCAGCAGTTACGGAGGCGGGGGAACTCAAGAGACCCAGTACTTC	CASSYGGGGTQETQYF
NA	TRBV19	NA	TRBJ1-4	TGTGCCAGTAGAAGGGCAACTGCAACTAATGAAAAACTGTTTTTT	CASRRATATNEKLFF
NA	TRBV6-1	TRBD1	TRBJ1-1	TGTGCCAGCAGTTTGGGGACAGCATACACTGAAGCTTTCTTT	CASSLGTAYTEAFF
NA	TRBV2	TRBD2	TRBJ2-5	TGTGCCAGCAGTGAATTGCGGGAGATGGGAGAGACCCAGTACTTC	CASSELREMGETQYF
NA	TRBV5-6	NA	TRBJ2-7	TGTGCCAGCAGCTTGGCCCCCTACGAGCAGTACTTC	CASSLAPYEQYF
NA	TRBV5-4	NA	TRBJ2-5	TGTGCCAGCAGCCTCTCAAGGGCAGAGTTCCAAGAGACCCAGTACTTC	CASSLSRAEFQETQYF
NA	TRBV5-6	NA	TRBJ2-3	TGTGCCAGCAGCGGGGGCAGGAGACTACTCACAGATACGCAGTATTTT	CASSGGRRLLTDTQYF
NA	TRBV11-2	TRBD2	TRBJ2-7	TGTGCCAGCAGCTTAGAACTAGCGGTGAGCTCCTACGAGCAGTACTTC	CASSLELAVSSYEQYF
NA	TRBV5-1	TRBD1	TRBJ2-6	TGCGCCAGCAGTGGGGCAGGGGGCCCGCCCTCTGGGGCCAACGTCCTGACTTTC	CASSGAGGPPSGANVLTF
NA	TRBV14	NA	TRBJ1-1	TGTGCCAGCAGCCAACTCAGGGTAGCTGAAGCTTTCTTT	CASSQLRVAEAFF
NA	TRBV2	NA	TRBJ2-5	TGTGCCAGCAGTAACCTAGGAACGGGACAAAAAGAGACCCAGTACTTC	CASSNLGTGQKETQYF
NA	TRBV18	NA	TRBJ2-1	TGTGCCAGCTCACCACAGAGGGTGGAAAATGAGCAGTTCTTC	CASSPQRVENEQFF
NA	TRBV28	TRBD2	TRBJ2-3	TGTGCCAGCAGTCTTTCGGGACTAGCGGGGGAATCAGATACGCAGTATTTT	CASSLSGLAGESDTQYF
NA	TRBV4-1	TRBD2	TRBJ2-1	TGCGCCAGCAGCCAAACCCCGACTAGCGGGATTACGAATGAGCAGTTCTTC	CASSQTPTSGITNEQFF
NA	TRBV2	NA	TRBJ2-3	TGTGCCAGCAGTGCGGAGGGGGCAAGCACAGATACGCAGTATTTT	CASSAEGASTDTQYF
NA	TRBV21-1	NA	TRBJ2-1	TGTGCCAGCAGCAAAGCGGGGGGAGCGGGGAATGAGCAGTTCTTC	CASSKAGGAGNEQFF
NA	TRBV30	NA	TRBJ1-1	TGTGCCTGGAGAAGTCACAGGGAAGTTGTTATGGACACTGAAGCTTTCTTT	CAWRSHREVVMDTEAFF
NA	TRBV28	TRBD2	TRBJ2-3	TGTGCCAGCAGTCCGAGCGGGAGGCCCGACACAGATACGCAGTATTTT	CASSPSGRPDTDTQYF
NA	TRBV5-1	NA	TRBJ2-7	TGCGCCAGCAGCTTGGAGAACGTCTACGAGCAGTACTTC	CASSLENVYEQYF
NA	TRBV7-9	NA	TRBJ1-6	TGTGCCAGCAGCTCGGATCGGGGGTCTAATTCACCCCTCCACTTT	CASSSDRGSNSPLHF
NA	TRBV18	NA	TRBJ1-2	TGTGCCAGCTCACCAGACGGCAATGGCTACACCTTC	CASSPDGNGYTF
NA	TRBV6-5	NA	TRBJ2-5	TGTGCCAGCAGTTACTCACGGTCAGGGTGGGAGACCCAGTACTTC	CASSYSRSGWETQYF
NA	TRBV15	NA	TRBJ2-7	TGTGCCACCAGCAGAGATCTCAAGGCCTCCGAGCAGTACTTC	CATSRDLKASEQYF
NA	TRBV5-8	TRBD2	TRBJ2-5	TGTGCCAGCAGCTGGGACCTCGCGGGAGGGGAGACCCAGTACTTC	CASSWDLAGGETQYF
NA	TRBV4-1	NA	TRBJ1-1	TGCGCCAGCAGCCAAGGATCCCCTCGGTGGGATTTCATGAACACTGAAGCTTTCTTT	CASSQGSPRWDFMNTEAFF
NA	TRBV7-8	TRBD2	TRBJ2-3	TGTGCCAGCAAGAGCTTCGGAACTAGAACTAGCGATGGGAGGAGCGATACGCAGTATTTT	CASKSFGTRTSDGRSDTQYF
NA	TRBV9	NA	TRBJ2-5	TGTGCCAGCAGCGTAGCTCAGGGATGGGAGACCCAGTACTTC	CASSVAQGWETQYF
NA	TRBV2	TRBD1	TRBJ1-1	TGTGCCAGCAGTGAAGCCCGACAGGGATTTAACACTGAAGCTTTCTTT	CASSEARQGFNTEAFF
NA	TRBV6-1	NA	TRBJ1-1	TGTGCCAGCAGTTCCGTCTCCACTGAAGCTTTCTTT	CASSSVSTEAFF
NA	TRBV15	NA	TRBJ2-1	TGTGCCACCAGCAGAGATTTACAGATGAATGAGCAGTTCTTC	CATSRDLQMNEQFF
NA	TRBV7-9	TRBD1	TRBJ2-7	TGTGCCAGCAGCTCGAATTACGGACAGGGGAGCTCCTACGAGCAGTACTTC	CASSSNYGQGSSYEQYF
NA	TRBV5-6	TRBD1	TRBJ1-5	TGTGCCAGCAGCATAGGACAGGTCGGGAATCAGCCCCAGCATTTT	CASSIGQVGNQPQHF
NA	TRBV6-1	NA	TRBJ2-7	TGTGCCAGCAGTGGGGGGCAGAGCGGGAAGGGCGAGCAGTACTTC	CASSGGQSGKGEQYF
NA	TRBV28	TRBD1	TRBJ1-2	TGTGCCAGCAATTCCTTTGACAGGGACGGCTATGGCTACACCTTC	CASNSFDRDGYGYTF
NA	TRBV27	NA	TRBJ1-1	TGTGCCAGCAGTTTAGGGAGGGTCGGCACTGAAGCTTTCTTT	CASSLGRVGTEAFF
NA	TRBV19	NA	TRBJ2-7	TGTGCCAGTAGTGACGTACAAGGAGACGAGCAGTACTTC	CASSDVQGDEQYF
NA	TRBV7-3	NA	TRBJ2-1	TGTGCCAGCAGCTTAACCGGCAATAGAGCGGCTGAGCAGTTCTTC	CASSLTGNRAAEQFF
NA	TRBV2	TRBD2	TRBJ2-7	TGTGCCAGCAGTGTCGGCGGGAGTTCCGCCGAGCAGTACTTC	CASSVGGSSAEQYF
NA	TRBV5-1	NA	TRBJ1-5	TGCGCCAGCAGCTTGGCCGGGAGGGACGGTCAGCCCCAGCATTTT	CASSLAGRDGQPQHF
few	TRBV11-1	TRBD1	TRBJ2-3	TGTGCCAGCAGCGTAGACAGGGACACGCAGTATTTT	CASSVDRDTQYF
NA	TRBV5-1	NA	TRBJ2-2	TGCGCCAGCAGCTTGGCTCCGGGTGTAGACACCGGGGAGCTGTTTTTT	CASSLAPGVDTGELFF
NA	TRBV10-3	NA	TRBJ2-1	TGTGCCATCAGTGTCCACAATGAGCAGTTCTTC	CAISVHNEQFF
NA	TRBV7-3	TRBD1	TRBJ2-7	TGTGCCAGCAGCTACTCCGGGACAGGGGGCAGCTACGAGCAGTACTTC	CASSYSGTGGSYEQYF
NA	TRBV14	TRBD1	TRBJ2-2	TGTGCCAGCAGCCGTCGACAGGGGGGCAACACCGGGGAGCTGTTTTTT	CASSRRQGGNTGELFF
few	TRBV6-6	NA	TRBJ2-6	TGTGCCAGCAGTTACTCGAAATCTGGGGCCAACGTCCTGACTTTC	CASSYSKSGANVLTF
NA	TRBV27	NA	TRBJ1-5	TGTGCCAGCAGCTTAAGGGGGGTTAATCAGCCCCAGCATTTT	CASSLRGVNQPQHF
NA	TRBV27	TRBD1	TRBJ2-1	TGTGCCAGCAGTTTAAAAGGGCTTGTGCTTAAAGGGAGGACAGGGAGCTACAATGAGCAGTTCTTC	CASSLKGLVLKGRTGSYNEQFF
NA	TRBV29-1	TRBD1	TRBJ2-2	TGCAGCGTTGATGCGGGGACAGGGGGCACCGGGGAGCTGTTTTTT	CSVDAGTGGTGELFF
NA	TRBV28	TRBD1	TRBJ1-5	TGTGCCAGCAGTGCGGGGACAGCAAATCAGCCCCAGCATTTT	CASSAGTANQPQHF
NA	TRBV5-1	TRBD2	TRBJ2-1	TGCGCCAGCAGCTTTACTAGCGGGAGTAATGAGCAGTTCTTC	CASSFTSGSNEQFF
once	TRBV10-3	NA	TRBJ2-1	TGTGCCATCAGTGGCCCCTACAATGAGCAGTTCTTC	CAISGPYNEQFF
NA	TRBV5-1	NA	TRBJ2-7	TGCGCCAGCAGCTTTTCGACAGGAGCCTACGAGCAGTACTTC	CASSFSTGAYEQYF
NA	TRBV25-1	TRBD1	TRBJ1-1	TGTGCCAGCAGTGAATGGACAGGTCCCATGAACACTGAAGCTTTCTTT	CASSEWTGPMNTEAFF
NA	TRBV6-1	NA	TRBJ2-7	TGTGCCAGCAGTCAGATAGGCGACGAGCAGTACTTC	CASSQIGDEQYF
NA	TRBV15	NA	TRBJ2-3	TGTGCCACCAGCAGAGGAAGGGTAGAGGGCACAGATACGCAGTATTTT	CATSRGRVEGTDTQYF